Each of the 22 T cell receptor beta chains below was sequenced from the same sample in a study of human T cells and chemical hapten exposure. Time point of the sample: patch test 1, 2 weeks after DPC sensitization. As for treatment: therapeutic diphenylcyclopropenone sensitization with weekly scalp DPC. Via MiXCR, TCRdb re-called the RACE reads, giving one row per CDR3 protein. The sample includes 85,000 to 100,000 distinct CDR3 sequences, around 12% of them seen just once. This sample comprised whole blood, obtained in connection with sensitization to the hapten diphenylcyclopropenone (DPC). These receptors were obtained from a woman in her thirties or forties with alopecia areata. Some clones in this sample may be carry-over from other donors' samples.

This clonotype was seen more than once but under ten times. This sequence joins TRBV4-3 and TRBJ2-4; D could derive from TRBD1 or TRBD2 (6 bases each). The V end was cut by 4 bases, the J end by 6 bases, with 19 bases between. This CDR3 is 16 amino acids long. CDR1 LGHNA and CDR2 YSLEER come from the germline V gene. As DNA, the CDR3 is TGCGCCAGCAGCCCCAATCCCGGGGGCTTTGGAAACATTCAGTACTTC. Translation: CASSPNPGGFGNIQYF.

This sequence joins TRBV9 and TRBJ2-7; 12 bases match TRBD2. V shed 3 bases and J 0 bases; nucleotides not matched to a gene: 7. The CDR3 runs 17 residues. The V gene's germline CDR1 is SGDLS and CDR2 YYNGEE. CDR3 region: CASSEGLAGGSSYEQYF. In DNA, the CDR3 is TGTGCCAGCAGCGAGGGACTAGCGGGTGGGAGCTCCTACGAGCAGTACTTC.

Many counts were recorded for this clonotype. V usage is TRBV7-2 and J usage is TRBJ1-4; D unresolved. The CDR3 consists of 15 residues. Trimming cost V 5 bases and J 0 bases, with 10 bases left between them. Germline V gene data show CDR1 as SGHTA and CDR2 as FQGNSA. CDR3 in amino acids: CASSPSGATNEKLFF. The CDR3 nucleotides read TGTGCCAGCAGCCCCAGTGGTGCAACTAATGAAAAACTGTTTTTT.

This clonotype was seen only a few times. V usage is TRBV4-2 and J usage is TRBJ2-7; 7 bases fit TRBD2. The germline CDR1 and CDR2 sequences are LGHNA and YNFKEQ. This CDR3 is built from 15 residues. V gave up 5 bases and J gave up 3 bases; unmatched junction bases: 10. The DNA for the CDR3 is TGTGCCAGCAGCTCTCTGGCCGGGAGGTACTACGAGCAGTACTTC. It specifies CASSSLAGRYYEQYF.

This clonotype was seen a handful of times. The chain is built from TRBV28 and TRBJ1-5; 9 bases line up with TRBD1. The CDR3 runs 13 residues. J was trimmed by 11 bases and V by 2 bases; bases with no gene match: 4. The germline CDR1 and CDR2 sequences are MDHEN and SYDVKM. This chain's CDR3 is CASSLVRTGAQHF. DNA of the CDR3: TGTGCCAGCAGTTTAGTCCGGACAGGGGCCCAGCATTTT. The variable domain in full, with the rest retrieved from reference TRBV28 and TRBJ1-5, is DVKVTQSSRYLVKRTGEKVFLECVQDMDHENMFWYRQDPGLGLRLIYFSYDVKMKEKGDIPEGYSVSREKKERFSLILESASTNQTSMYLCASSLVRTGAQHFGDGTRLSIL.

In this sample, this clonotype turned up many times. The chain has TRBV7-8 and TRBJ2-1; D is tentatively TRBD1 or TRBD2 (5 bases each). V was trimmed by 5 bases and J by 5 bases, leaving 7 bases between them. This CDR3 has 12 amino acids. Germline CDR1 reads SGHVS; CDR2 reads FQNEAQ. This CDR3 reads CASSGTNNEQFF. The CDR3 nucleotides read TGTGCCAGCAGCGGGACGAACAATGAGCAGTTCTTC.

This clonotype was recorded a few times. The chain is built from TRBV7-8 and TRBJ2-1; no clear D. Trimming shortened V by 4 bases and J by 1 base, and 14 bases separated the two germline ends. The germline CDR1 and CDR2 sequences are SGHVS and FQNEAQ. The length of the CDR3 is 16 residues. The CDR3: CASSSRRSKSYNEQFF. CDR3 DNA: TGTGCCAGCAGCTCCCGGCGGTCAAAGTCCTACAATGAGCAGTTCTTC.

This sequence joins TRBV14 and TRBJ2-4, with D possibly being TRBD1 or TRBD2 (5 bases each). Trimming pared 2 bases from V and 8 bases from J, leaving 19 bases between. CDR1 SGHDN and CDR2 FVKESK come from the germline V gene. This CDR3 is built from 16 residues. The CDR3: CASSQRTWGFLHIQYF. The CDR3 DNA reads TGTGCCAGCAGCCAACGTACCTGGGGGTTTTTGCACATTCAGTACTTC. Based on the CDR3 plus reference TRBV14 and TRBJ2-4, the full variable domain is EAGVTQFPSHSVIEKGQTVTLRCDPISGHDNLYWYRRVMGKEIKFLLHFVKESKQDESGMPNNRFLAERTGGTYSTLKVQPAELEDSGVYFCASSQRTWGFLHIQYFGAGTRLSVL.

Only a few counts were recorded for this clonotype. The V call is TRBV18, the J call TRBJ1-6; possibly TRBD1 for D (5 bases). V dropped 6 bases and J dropped 3 bases, with 12 bases sitting between them. The CDR3 is 15 residues long. Germline V gene data show CDR1 as KGHSH and CDR2 as LQKENI. The CDR3 reads CASSPDSFYNSPLHF. The CDR3 region has the DNA TGTGCCAGCTCGCCTGACAGCTTCTATAATTCACCCCTCCACTTT.

The chain employs TRBV5-5 and TRBJ2-2; D is unclear. This CDR3 has 12 residues. The V gene lost 2 bases and the J gene lost 4 bases, with 3 bases spanning the gap. Looked up from germline, CDR1 is SGHKS and CDR2 is YYEKEE (reference sequence). In DNA, the CDR3 is TGTGCCAGCAGCTTCTTCACCGGGGAGCTGTTTTTT. Encoded protein: CASSFFTGELFF.

The table lists this clonotype with many counts. The chain carries TRBV7-8 and TRBJ1-5; D ambiguous. The length of the CDR3 is 12 residues. The germline V and J ends were trimmed by 5 bases and 5 bases, with 7 bases remaining between them. Per germline, CDR1 SGHVS and CDR2 FQNEAQ. The CDR3 nucleotides are TGTGCCAGCAGCCCATGGGATCAGCCCCAGCATTTT. Translation gives CASSPWDQPQHF.

The chain joins TRBV25-1 to TRBJ2-1; TRBD2 aligns across 10 bases. V dropped 1 base and J dropped 10; count of bases not matched to a gene: 7. Germline V gives CDR1 MGHDK, CDR2 SYGVNS. CDR3 size: 15 residues. The chain's CDR3 is CASSEWGTSEREQFF. The CDR3 DNA reads TGTGCCAGCAGTGAATGGGGGACTAGCGAGAGAGAGCAGTTCTTC. Filled out from reference TRBV25-1 and TRBJ2-1, the complete variable domain reads EADIYQTPRYLVIGTGKKITLECSQTMGHDKMYWYQQDPGMELHLIHYSYGVNSTEKGDLSSESTVSRIRTEHFPLTLESARPSHTSQYLCASSEWGTSEREQFFGPGTRLTVL.

In its sample, this clonotype was seen many times. The CDR3 nucleotides read TGTGCCAGCAGCTTGACCGGGACTAGCTCATACAATGAGCAGTTCTTC. Translated: CASSLTGTSSYNEQFF. The rearrangement links TRBV7-3 to TRBJ2-1; 9 nucleotides agree with TRBD2. CDR1 SGHTA and CDR2 FQGTGA come from the germline V gene. This CDR3 is built from 16 residues. V shed 3 bases and J 4 bases; nucleotides not matched to a gene: 7.

This clonotype was detected many times. J is TRBJ2-1 and V is TRBV11-2; D is undetermined. This CDR3 comprises 13 residues. Germline V gene data show CDR1 as SGHAT and CDR2 as FQNNGV. V was cut by 1 base and J by 1 base, with 2 bases left in between. The chain's CDR3 is CASSLASYNEQFF. For the CDR3, the DNA is TGTGCCAGCAGCTTAGCTTCCTACAATGAGCAGTTCTTC.

This clonotype turned up a few times. The chain joins TRBV5-1 to TRBJ2-3; no reliable D call. Trimming left V 0 bases short and J 0 bases short, with 11 bases between. Germline V gives CDR1 SGHRS, CDR2 YFSETQ. The CDR3 sequence is 16 residues long. DNA of the CDR3: TGCGCCAGCAGCTTGGACAGCCGCTCTAGCACAGATACGCAGTATTTT. It specifies CASSLDSRSSTDTQYF.

This clonotype was detected a few times. V is TRBV3-1 and J is TRBJ2-1, with D unclear. Germline CDR1 is LGHDT and CDR2 is YNNKEL (reference sequence). V dropped 4 bases and J dropped 0 bases, with 13 bases sitting between them. This CDR3 region has 16 residues. DNA for the CDR3: TGTGCCAGCAGCCTCGGAGCTCCGGCCTCCTACAATGAGCAGTTCTTC. Its translation: CASSLGAPASYNEQFF.

This clonotype was observed a handful of times. The gene calls are TRBV20-1 and TRBJ2-7; no reliable D call. Germline V gene data show CDR1 as DFQATT and CDR2 as SNEGSKA (reference sequence). V lost 8 bases to trimming and J lost 0 bases, with 14 bases between them. This CDR3 has 13 amino acids. The CDR3 DNA follows: TGCAGTACTTTGCTCATTAGCTCCTACGAGCAGTACTTC. Translation: CSTLLISSYEQYF.

This clonotype was seen a few times. CDR3 nucleotide sequence: TGTGCCAGCAGCACGGAGGCGACTAGCCCTCCCGGGGAGCTGTTTTTT. As protein: CASSTEATSPPGELFF. The chain has TRBV21-1 and TRBJ2-2; the DNA was not compared with TRBD2, the D call given in the table. TRBV21-1 is listed as a pseudogene. The CDR3 is 16 amino acids.

The chain couples TRBV6-1 to TRBJ2-2; a possible D gene is TRBD1 (5 bases). V was clipped by 8 bases and J by 7 bases, with 20 bases between them. In germline, CDR1 is MNHNS, CDR2 SASEGT. The CDR3 contains 15 residues. CDR3 residues: CASQDREFEVGELFF. DNA of the CDR3: TGTGCCAGCCAAGACAGAGAGTTCGAGGTCGGGGAGCTGTTTTTT.

This clonotype showed up just a few times. The chain carries TRBV18 and TRBJ2-7, with a tentative D call TRBD1 (5 bases). The germline CDR1 and CDR2 sequences are KGHSH and LQKENI. This CDR3 has 15 amino acids. The V gene lost 3 bases and the J gene lost 0 bases, with 12 bases spanning the gap. DNA for the CDR3: TGTGCCAGCTCACCCCAGGGAACGGGCTCCTACGAGCAGTACTTC. This encodes CASSPQGTGSYEQYF.

This chain links TRBV20-1 with TRBJ1-1; 10 positions agree with TRBD1. CDR1 DFQATT and CDR2 SNEGSKA come from the germline V gene (reference sequence). The CDR3 sequence is 15 residues long. The V and J ends lost 2 bases and 6 bases, in that order; junction bases with no gene match: 9. This chain's CDR3 is CSARPFDRGLAEAFF. The DNA for the CDR3 is TGCAGTGCTAGACCTTTCGACAGGGGGCTTGCTGAAGCTTTCTTT.

This clonotype was found many times. The chain uses TRBV29-1 and TRBJ1-1, with D perhaps TRBD1 (5 bases). The germline V gene encodes CDR1 SQVTM and CDR2 ANQGSEA. The V end lost 5 bases, the J end lost 2 bases, and 9 bases lay between the germline ends. The CDR3 runs 12 residues. The CDR3 sequence is CSVLDINTEAFF. The CDR3 DNA follows: TGCAGCGTTCTGGACATCAACACTGAAGCTTTCTTT. Variable domain in full (rest from reference TRBV29-1 and TRBJ1-1): SAVISQKPSRDICQRGTSLTIQCQVDSQVTMMFWYRQQPGQSLTLIATANQGSEATYESGFVIDKFPISRPNLTFSTLTVSNMSPEDSSIYLCSVLDINTEAFFGQGTRLTVV.